One T cell receptor beta chain is described in this entry. The antigen is not known. This sample is part of a study of T cell responses to AZD1222 COVID-19 vaccine. This CDR3 is built from 15 residues. CDR1 and CDR2 from the germline V gene are SGHRS and YFSETQ. V dropped 5 bases and J dropped 0 bases, with 15 bases sitting between them. Study results and limitations: The donor cohort was predominantly white British with a female majority, and clonal diversity may have been underestimated. Only a handful of AZD1222 recipients were seropositive at baseline.

The method was immunoSEQ multiplex PCR; TCRdb's version includes in-frame clones alone and lacks a portion of them. Of tens of thousands of clones in the sample, around nine tenths were seen once. Source: peripheral blood, taken 28 days after the second AZD1222 dose. The chain joins TRBV5-1 to TRBJ2-7; a weak D match, TRBD1 (5 bases). The sequence was obtained from an adult who received the AZD1222 COVID-19 vaccine. The CDR3 DNA reads as TGCGCCAGCAGTACTTCAGGGCCGAGCTCCTACGAGCAGTACTTC. Its translation is CASSTSGPSSYEQYF.